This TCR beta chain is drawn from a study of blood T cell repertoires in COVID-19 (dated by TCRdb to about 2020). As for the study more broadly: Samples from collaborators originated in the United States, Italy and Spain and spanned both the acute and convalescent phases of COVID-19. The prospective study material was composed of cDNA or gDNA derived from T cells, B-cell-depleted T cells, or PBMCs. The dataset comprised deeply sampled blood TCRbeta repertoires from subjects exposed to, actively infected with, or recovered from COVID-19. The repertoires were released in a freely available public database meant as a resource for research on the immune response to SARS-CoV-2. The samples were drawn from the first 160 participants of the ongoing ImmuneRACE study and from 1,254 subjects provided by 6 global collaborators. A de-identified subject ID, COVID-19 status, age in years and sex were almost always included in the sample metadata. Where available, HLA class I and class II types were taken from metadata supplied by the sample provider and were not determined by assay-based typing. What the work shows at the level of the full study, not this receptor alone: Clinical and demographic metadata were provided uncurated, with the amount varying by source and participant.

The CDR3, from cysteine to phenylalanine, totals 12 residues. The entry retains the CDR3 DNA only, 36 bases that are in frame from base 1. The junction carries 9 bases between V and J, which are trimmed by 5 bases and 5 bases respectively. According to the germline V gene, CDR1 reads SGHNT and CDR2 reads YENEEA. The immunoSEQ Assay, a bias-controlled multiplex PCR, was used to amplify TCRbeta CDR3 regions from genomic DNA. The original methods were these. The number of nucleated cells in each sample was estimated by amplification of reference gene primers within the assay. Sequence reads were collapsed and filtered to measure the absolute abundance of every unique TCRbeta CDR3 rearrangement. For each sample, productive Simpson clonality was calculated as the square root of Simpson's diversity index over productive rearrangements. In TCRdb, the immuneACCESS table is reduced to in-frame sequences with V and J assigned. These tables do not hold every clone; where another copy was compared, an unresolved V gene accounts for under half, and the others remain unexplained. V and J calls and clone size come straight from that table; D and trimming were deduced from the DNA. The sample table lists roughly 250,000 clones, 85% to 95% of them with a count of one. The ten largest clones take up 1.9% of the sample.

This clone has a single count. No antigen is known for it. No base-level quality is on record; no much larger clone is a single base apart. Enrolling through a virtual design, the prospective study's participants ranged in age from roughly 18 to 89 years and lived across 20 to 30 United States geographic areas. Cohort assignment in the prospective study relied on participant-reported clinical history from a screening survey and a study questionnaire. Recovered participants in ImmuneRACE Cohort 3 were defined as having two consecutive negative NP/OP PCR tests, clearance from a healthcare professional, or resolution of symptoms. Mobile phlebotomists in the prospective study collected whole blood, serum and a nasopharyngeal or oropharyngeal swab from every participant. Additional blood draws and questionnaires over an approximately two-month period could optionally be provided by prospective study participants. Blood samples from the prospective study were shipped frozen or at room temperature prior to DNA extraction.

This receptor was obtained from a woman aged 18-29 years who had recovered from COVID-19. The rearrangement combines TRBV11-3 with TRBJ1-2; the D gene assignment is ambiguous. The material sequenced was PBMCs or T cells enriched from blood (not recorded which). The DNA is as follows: TGTGCCAGCAGCCCCGGGTTTTATGGCTACACCTTC. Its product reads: CASSPGFYGYTF.